This TCR beta chain was recovered during a study of blood T cell repertoires in COVID-19. Study overall: Samples representing acute and convalescent COVID-19 were sourced from the United States, Italy and Spain.

Sequenced by immunoSEQ multiplex PCR; TCRdb stores in-frame clones only, minus some. This sample yields more than 350,000 clones, of which about 88% are seen a single time; around 1.5% belongs to the top ten. The germline V gene encodes CDR1 SGHTA and CDR2 FQGNSA. J was trimmed by 0 bases and V by 5 bases; bases with no gene match: 9. The CDR3 has 16 residues. The chain couples TRBV7-2 to TRBJ1-2, with 7 bases that match TRBD1. Sequencing input: PBMCs or T cells enriched from blood (not recorded which). The sequence derives from a woman under 30 who had been exposed to COVID-19. The CDR3 sequence is CASSHRRDRPNYGYTF. In DNA, the CDR3 is TGTGCCAGCAGCCACCGCCGGGACAGACCTAACTATGGCTACACCTTC.